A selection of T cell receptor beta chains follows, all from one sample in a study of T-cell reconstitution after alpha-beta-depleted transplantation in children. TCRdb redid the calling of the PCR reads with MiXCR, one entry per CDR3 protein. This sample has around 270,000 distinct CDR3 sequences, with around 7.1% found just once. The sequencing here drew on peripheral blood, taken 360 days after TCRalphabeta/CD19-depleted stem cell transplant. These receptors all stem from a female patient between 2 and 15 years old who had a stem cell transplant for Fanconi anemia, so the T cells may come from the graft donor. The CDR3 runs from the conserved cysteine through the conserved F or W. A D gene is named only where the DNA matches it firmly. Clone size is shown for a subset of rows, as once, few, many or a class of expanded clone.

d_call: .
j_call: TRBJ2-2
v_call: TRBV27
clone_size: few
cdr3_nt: TGTGCCAGCAGCCCATTACTACAGGGCCCCGGGGAGCTGTTTTTT
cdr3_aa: CASSPLLQGPGELFF

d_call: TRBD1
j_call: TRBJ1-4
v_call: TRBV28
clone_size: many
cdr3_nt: TGTGCCAGCAGTTTATTAACAGGGGGCGTGTATGAAAAACTGTTTTTT
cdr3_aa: CASSLLTGGVYEKLFF

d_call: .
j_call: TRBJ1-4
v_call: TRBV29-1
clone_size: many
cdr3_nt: TGCAGCGTTCGGGACGGAAGTGAAAAACTGTTTTTT
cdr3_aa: CSVRDGSEKLFF

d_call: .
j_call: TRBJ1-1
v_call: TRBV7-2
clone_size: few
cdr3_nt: TGTGCCAGCAGCTTACGGGGGACCGTGAACACTGAAGCTTTCTTT
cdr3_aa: CASSLRGTVNTEAFF

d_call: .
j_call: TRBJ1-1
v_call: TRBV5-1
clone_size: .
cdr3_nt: TGCGCCAGCAGCTTGGTTGGCAGTCCGAACACTGAAGCTTTCTTT
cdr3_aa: CASSLVGSPNTEAFF

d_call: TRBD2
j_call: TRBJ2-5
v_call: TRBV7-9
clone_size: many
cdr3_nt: TGTGCCAGCAGCGACAGCGGGGGGATTTCGTACCAAGAGACCCAGTACTTC
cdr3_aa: CASSDSGGISYQETQYF

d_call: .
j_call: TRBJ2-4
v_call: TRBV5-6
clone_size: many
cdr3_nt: TGTGCCAGCAGCTTGTTTTCGTTAACGGGGAACATTCAGTACTTC
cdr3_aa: CASSLFSLTGNIQYF

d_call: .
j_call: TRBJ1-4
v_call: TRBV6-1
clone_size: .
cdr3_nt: TGTGCCAGCAGTGACCGGGCGGGCCCCTCCGGTGAAAAACTGTTTTTT
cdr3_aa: CASSDRAGPSGEKLFF

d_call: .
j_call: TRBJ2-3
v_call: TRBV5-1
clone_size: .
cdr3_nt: TGCGCCAGCAGCTTATATTACGGGGGCGATACGCAGTATTTT
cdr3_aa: CASSLYYGGDTQYF

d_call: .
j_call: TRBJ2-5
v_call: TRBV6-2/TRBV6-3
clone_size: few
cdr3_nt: TGTGCCAGCAGTTACTCAACAACAGGGAGTGGCCCCCAAGAGACCCAGTACTTC
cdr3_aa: CASSYSTTGSGPQETQYF

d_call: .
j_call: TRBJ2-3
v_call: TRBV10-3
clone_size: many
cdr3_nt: TGTGCCATCAGTGTTCCGGGGGCGGATACGCAGTATTTT
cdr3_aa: CAISVPGADTQYF

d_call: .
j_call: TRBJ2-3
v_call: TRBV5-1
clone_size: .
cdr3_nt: TGCGCCAGCAGGTTACCGGGACGTCACCCGCTGTATTTT
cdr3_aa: CASRLPGRHPLYF

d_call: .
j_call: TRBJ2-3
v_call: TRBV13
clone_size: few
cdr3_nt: TGTGCCAGCAGCTCCCCAGAACCCTCAAGCGGCACAGATACGCAGTATTTT
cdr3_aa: CASSSPEPSSGTDTQYF

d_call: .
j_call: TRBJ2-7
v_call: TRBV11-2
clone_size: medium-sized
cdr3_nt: TGTGCCAGCAGCTTAACCCCTGGGGATGAGCAGTACTTC
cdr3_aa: CASSLTPGDEQYF

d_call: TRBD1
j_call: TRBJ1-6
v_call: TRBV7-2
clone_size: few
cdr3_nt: TGTGCCAGCAGCTTATATGCTACAGGGGGCAATTCACCCCTCCACTTT
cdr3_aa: CASSLYATGGNSPLHF

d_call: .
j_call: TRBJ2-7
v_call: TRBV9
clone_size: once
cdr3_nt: TGTGCCAGCAGCGTAGTGGGGGCGGGGGAGCAGTACTTC
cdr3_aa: CASSVVGAGEQYF

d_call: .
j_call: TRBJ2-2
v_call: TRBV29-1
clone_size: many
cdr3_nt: TGCAGCGTGGTGGACAGCCGGAACACCGGGGAGCTGTTTTTT
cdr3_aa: CSVVDSRNTGELFF

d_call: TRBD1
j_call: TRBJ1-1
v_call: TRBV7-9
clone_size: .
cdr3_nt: TGTGCCAGCAGCTTCCGACAGGGGCGGTTTAACACTGAAGCTTTCTTT
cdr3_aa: CASSFRQGRFNTEAFF

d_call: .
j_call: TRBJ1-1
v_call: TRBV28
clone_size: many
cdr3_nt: TGTGCCAGCAACATACGGACGGGGAACACTGAAGCTTTCTTT
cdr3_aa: CASNIRTGNTEAFF

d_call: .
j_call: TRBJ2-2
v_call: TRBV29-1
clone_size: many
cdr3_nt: TGCAGCGTTGTAGAGGGGGAGCTGTTTTTT
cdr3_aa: CSVVEGELFF

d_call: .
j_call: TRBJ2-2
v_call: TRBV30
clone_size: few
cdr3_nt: TGTGCCTGGAGTGTAATGGGGGTGAACACCGGGGAGCTGTTTTTT
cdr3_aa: CAWSVMGVNTGELFF

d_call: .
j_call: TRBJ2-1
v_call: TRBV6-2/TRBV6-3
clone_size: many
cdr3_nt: TGTGCCATTAATCGGGGACTCCAAAATGAGCAGTTCTTC
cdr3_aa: CAINRGLQNEQFF

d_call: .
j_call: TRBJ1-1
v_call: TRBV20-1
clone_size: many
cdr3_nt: TGCAGTGCTAGTAGGTGGAACACTGAAGCTTTCTTT
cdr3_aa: CSASRWNTEAFF

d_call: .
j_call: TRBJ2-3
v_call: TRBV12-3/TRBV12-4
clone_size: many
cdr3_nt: TGTGCCAGCAGTTTTCTCCAGCTAGACGTCTCAGATACGCAGTATTTT
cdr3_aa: CASSFLQLDVSDTQYF

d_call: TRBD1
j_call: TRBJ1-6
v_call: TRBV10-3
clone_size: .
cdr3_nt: TGTGCCATCAGTGGTGGGACAGCTAATAATTCACCCCTCCACTTT
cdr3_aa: CAISGGTANNSPLHF

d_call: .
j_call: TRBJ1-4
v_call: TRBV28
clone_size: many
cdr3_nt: TGTGCCAGCAGCCACACCCTCGGCGGTGAAAAACTGTTTTTT
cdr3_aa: CASSHTLGGEKLFF

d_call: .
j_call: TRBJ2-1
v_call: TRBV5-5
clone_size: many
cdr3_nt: TGTGCCAGCAGCTTCATTACTAGCTACAATGAGCAGTTCTTC
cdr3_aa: CASSFITSYNEQFF

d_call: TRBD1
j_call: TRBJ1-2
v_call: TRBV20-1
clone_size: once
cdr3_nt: TGCAGTGCTAGAGATTCCCAGATGGGCAGGGGGAATTATGGCTACACCTTC
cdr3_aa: CSARDSQMGRGNYGYTF

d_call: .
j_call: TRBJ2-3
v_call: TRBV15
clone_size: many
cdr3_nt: TGTGCCACCAGCAGGATAGGGGGGATCGCAGATACGCAGTATTTT
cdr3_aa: CATSRIGGIADTQYF

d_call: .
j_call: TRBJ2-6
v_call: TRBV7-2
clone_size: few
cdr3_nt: TGTGCCAGCAGCTCGTTTGCGGCCAACGTCCTGACTTTC
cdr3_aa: CASSSFAANVLTF

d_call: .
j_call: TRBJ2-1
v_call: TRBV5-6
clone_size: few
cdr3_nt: TGTGCCAGCAGCCCGGGACCGAACAATGAGCAGTTCTTC
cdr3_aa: CASSPGPNNEQFF

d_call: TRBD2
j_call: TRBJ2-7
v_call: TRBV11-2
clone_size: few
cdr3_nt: TGTGCCAGCAGCTTTTCTAGCGGGGGCTCCTACGAGCAGTACTTC
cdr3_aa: CASSFSSGGSYEQYF

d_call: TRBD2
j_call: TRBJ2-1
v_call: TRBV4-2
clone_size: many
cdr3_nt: TGTGCCAGCAGCCAAGGTGGGCGGGGGGGAATGGATGAGCAGTTCTTC
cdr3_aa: CASSQGGRGGMDEQFF

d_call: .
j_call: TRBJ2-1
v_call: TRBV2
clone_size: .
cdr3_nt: TGTGCCAGCATCAGGTCACTTAATTACAATGAGCAGTTCTTC
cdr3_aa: CASIRSLNYNEQFF

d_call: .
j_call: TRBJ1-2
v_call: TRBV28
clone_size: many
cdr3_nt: TGTGCCAGCAGTTTACCTTGGCCTGTCGGGGGCTACACCTTC
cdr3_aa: CASSLPWPVGGYTF

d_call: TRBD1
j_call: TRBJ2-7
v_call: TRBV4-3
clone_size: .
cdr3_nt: TGCGCCAGCAGCCAAGATCGTCACAGGGGCTACGAGCAGTACTTC
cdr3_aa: CASSQDRHRGYEQYF

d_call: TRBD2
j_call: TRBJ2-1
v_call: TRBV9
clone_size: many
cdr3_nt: TGTGCCAGCAGCCTCACTGCGGGGGGCCTGGATGAGCAGTTCTTC
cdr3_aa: CASSLTAGGLDEQFF

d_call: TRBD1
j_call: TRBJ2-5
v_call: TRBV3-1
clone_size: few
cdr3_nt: TGTGCCAGCAGGGGCTTCACAGGGGGCAGAGAGACCCAGTACTTC
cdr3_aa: CASRGFTGGRETQYF

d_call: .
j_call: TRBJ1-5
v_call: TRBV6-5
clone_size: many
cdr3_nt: TGTGCCAGCAGTTACCCGAGGGAAGGGCCCCCAGTTTCGGCCCAGCATTTT
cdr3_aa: CASSYPREGPPVSAQHF

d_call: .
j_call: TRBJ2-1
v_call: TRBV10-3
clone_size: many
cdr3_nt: TGTGCCACCCTAGACAGGGTAGGTTCGGGGGGGCGCTACAATGAGCAGTTCTTC
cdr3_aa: CATLDRVGSGGRYNEQFF

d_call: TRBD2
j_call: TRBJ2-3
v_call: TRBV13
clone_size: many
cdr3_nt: TGTGCCAGCAGCCGGAGGACTAGCGGGCTCACAGATACGCAGTATTTT
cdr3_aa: CASSRRTSGLTDTQYF

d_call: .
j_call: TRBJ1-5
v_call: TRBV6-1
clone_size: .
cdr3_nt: TGTGCCAGCAGTCGGGGGGCGGGACGGGGTCAGCCCCAGCATTTT
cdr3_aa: CASSRGAGRGQPQHF

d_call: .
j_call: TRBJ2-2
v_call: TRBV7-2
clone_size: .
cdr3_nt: TGTGCCAGCAGCTTACCGGGCCTAAAAGGAATCGGGGAGCTGTTTTTT
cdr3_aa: CASSLPGLKGIGELFF

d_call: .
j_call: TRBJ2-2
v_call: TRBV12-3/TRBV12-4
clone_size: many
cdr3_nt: TGTGCCAGCAGTTTACTGACAGACACCGGGGAGCTGTTTTTT
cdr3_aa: CASSLLTDTGELFF

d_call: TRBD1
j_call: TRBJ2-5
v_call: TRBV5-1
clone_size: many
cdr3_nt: TGCGCCAGCAGCTTGGGGGGATCAGGGGGCCAAGAGACCCAGTACTTC
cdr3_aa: CASSLGGSGGQETQYF

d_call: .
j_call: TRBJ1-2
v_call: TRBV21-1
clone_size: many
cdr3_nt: TGTGCCAGCAGCAAAGCGCTGAAAGGCCCCAAGGGCTACACCTTC
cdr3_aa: CASSKALKGPKGYTF

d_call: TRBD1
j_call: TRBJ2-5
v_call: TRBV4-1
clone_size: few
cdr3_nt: TGCGCCAGCAGCCACGGGACAGGGGGCATGAAGACCCAGTACTTC
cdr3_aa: CASSHGTGGMKTQYF

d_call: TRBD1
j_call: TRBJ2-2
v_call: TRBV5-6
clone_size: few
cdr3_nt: TGTGCCAGCAGCTCAGGGACAGATCACACCGGGGAGCTGTTTTTT
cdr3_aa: CASSSGTDHTGELFF

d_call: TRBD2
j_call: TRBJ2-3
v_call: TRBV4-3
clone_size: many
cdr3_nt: TGCGCCAGCAGCCGCTTACTAGCGGGCGGCACAGATACGCAGTATTTT
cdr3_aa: CASSRLLAGGTDTQYF

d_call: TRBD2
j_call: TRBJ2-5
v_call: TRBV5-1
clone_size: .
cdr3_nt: TGCGCCAGCAGCCGAACCCCTAGCGGGTTGTACCAAGAGACCCAGTACTTC
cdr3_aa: CASSRTPSGLYQETQYF

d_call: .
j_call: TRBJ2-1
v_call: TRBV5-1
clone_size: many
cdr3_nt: TGCGCCAGCAGCCTCGAACCGGGACTGTACAATGAGCAGTTCTTC
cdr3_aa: CASSLEPGLYNEQFF

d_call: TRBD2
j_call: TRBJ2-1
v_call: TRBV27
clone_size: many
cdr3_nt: TGTGCCAGCAGTTGGGAACGGGGGGGATACAATGAGCAGTTCTTC
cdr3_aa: CASSWERGGYNEQFF

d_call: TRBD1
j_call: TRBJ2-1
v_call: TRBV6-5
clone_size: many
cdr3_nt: TGTGCCAGCAGTCCCCGGGACAGGAATCGCAATGAGCAGTTCTTC
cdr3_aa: CASSPRDRNRNEQFF